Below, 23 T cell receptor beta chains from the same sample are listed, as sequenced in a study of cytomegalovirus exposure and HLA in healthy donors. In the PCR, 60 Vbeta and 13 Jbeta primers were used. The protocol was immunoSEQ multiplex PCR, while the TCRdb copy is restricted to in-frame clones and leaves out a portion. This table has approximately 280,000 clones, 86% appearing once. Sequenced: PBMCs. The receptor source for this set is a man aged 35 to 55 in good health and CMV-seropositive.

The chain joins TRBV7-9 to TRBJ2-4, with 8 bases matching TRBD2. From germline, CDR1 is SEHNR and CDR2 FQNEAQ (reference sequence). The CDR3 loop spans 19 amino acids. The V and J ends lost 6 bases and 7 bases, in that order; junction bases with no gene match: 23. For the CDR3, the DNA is TGTGCCAGCAGTTCTCTCAGCGTGGAAGTGACTAGCGAGATGAACATTCAGTACTTC. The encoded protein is CASSSLSVEVTSEMNIQYF.

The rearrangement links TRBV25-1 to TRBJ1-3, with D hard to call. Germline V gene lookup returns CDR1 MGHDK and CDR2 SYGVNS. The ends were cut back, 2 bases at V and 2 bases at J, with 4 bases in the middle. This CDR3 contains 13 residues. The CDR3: CASSEEAGNTIYF. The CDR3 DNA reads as TGTGCCAGCAGTGAAGAGGCTGGAAACACCATATATTTT.

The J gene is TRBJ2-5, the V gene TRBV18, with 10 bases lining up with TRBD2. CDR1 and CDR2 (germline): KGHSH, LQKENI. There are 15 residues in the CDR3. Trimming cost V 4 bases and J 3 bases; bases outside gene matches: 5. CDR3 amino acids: CASSRTSGREETQYF. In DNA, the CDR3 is TGTGCCAGCTCACGGACTAGCGGTCGGGAAGAGACCCAGTACTTC.

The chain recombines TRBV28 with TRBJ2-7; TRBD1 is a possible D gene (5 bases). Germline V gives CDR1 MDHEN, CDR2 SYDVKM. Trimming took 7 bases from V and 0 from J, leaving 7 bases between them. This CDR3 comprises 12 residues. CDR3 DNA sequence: TGTGCCAGCATCGACAGCTCCTACGAGCAGTACTTC. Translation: CASIDSSYEQYF.

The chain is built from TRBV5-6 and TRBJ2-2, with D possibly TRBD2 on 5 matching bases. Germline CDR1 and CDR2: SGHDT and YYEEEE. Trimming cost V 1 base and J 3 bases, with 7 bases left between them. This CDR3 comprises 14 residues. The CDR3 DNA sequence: TGTGCCAGCAGCTTGCTAGCTTACACCGGGGAGCTGTTTTTT. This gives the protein CASSLLAYTGELFF.

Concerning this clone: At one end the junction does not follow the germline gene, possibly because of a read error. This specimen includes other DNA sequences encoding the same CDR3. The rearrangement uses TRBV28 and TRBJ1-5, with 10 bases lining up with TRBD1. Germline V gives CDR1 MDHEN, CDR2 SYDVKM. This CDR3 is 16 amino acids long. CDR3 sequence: CASSALGQGSNQPQHF. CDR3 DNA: TGTGCCAGCAGTGCCTTGGGACAGGGGTCTAATCAGCCCCAGCATTTC.

The CDR3 sequence: CASSFGTGGGTEAFF. CDR3 in DNA: TGCGCCAGCAGCTTCGGCACCGGAGGAGGCACTGAAGCTTTCTTT. The chain employs TRBV5-1 and TRBJ1-1, with D hard to call. The CDR3 length is 15 residues. V was cut by 2 bases and J by 4 bases, with 15 bases left in between. Germline CDR1 reads SGHRS; CDR2 reads YFSETQ.

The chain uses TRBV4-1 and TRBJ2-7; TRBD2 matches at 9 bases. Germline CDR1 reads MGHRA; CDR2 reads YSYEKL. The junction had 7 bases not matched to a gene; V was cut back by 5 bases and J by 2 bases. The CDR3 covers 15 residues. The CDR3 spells CASSLLAGYTYEQYF. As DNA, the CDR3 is TGCGCCAGCAGCTTACTAGCGGGTTATACCTACGAGCAGTACTTC.

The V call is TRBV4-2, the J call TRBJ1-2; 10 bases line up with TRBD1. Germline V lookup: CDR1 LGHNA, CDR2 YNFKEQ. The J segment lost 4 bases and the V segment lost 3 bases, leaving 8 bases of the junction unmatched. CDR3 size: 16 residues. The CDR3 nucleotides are TGTGCCAGCAGCCACGTTCGGGACAGGGGCCCCTATGGCTACACCTTC. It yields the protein CASSHVRDRGPYGYTF.

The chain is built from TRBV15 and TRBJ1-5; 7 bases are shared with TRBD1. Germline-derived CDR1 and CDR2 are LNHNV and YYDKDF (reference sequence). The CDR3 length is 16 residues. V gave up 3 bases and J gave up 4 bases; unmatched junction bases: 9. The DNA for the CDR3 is TGTGCCACCAGCAGCGCGCCGGGACAGACAAATCAGCCCCAGCATTTT. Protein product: CATSSAPGQTNQPQHF. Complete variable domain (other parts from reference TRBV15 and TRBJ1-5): DAMVIQNPRYQVTQFGKPVTLSCSQTLNHNVMYWYQQKSSQAPKLLFHYYDKDFNNEADTPDNFQSRRPNTSFCFLDIRSPGLGDTAMYLCATSSAPGQTNQPQHFGDGTRLSIL.

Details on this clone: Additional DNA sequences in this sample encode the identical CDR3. CDR3 loop: CASSFGQGGTEAFF. For the CDR3, the DNA is TGCGCCAGCAGCTTCGGACAGGGAGGTACTGAAGCTTTCTTT. V gene TRBV5-1 combines with J gene TRBJ1-1, with 8 bases fitting TRBD1. The germline gives CDR1 SGHRS, CDR2 YFSETQ. This CDR3 is 14 amino acids long. After removal of 2 bases from V and 5 bases from J, the junction contained 5 bases not matched to a gene.

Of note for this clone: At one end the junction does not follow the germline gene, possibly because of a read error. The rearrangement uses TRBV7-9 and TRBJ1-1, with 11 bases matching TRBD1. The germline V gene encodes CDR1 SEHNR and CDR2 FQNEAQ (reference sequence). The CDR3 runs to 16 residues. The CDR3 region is CSSSSTGTGGGTEAFF. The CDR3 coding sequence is TGTTCCAGCAGTTCGACCGGGACAGGGGGGGGAACTGAAGCTTTCTTT.

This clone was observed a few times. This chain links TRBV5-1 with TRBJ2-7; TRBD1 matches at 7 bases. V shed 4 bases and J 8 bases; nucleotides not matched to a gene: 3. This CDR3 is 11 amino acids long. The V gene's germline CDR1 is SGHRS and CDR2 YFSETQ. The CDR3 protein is CASSGDRQQYF. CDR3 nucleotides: TGCGCCAGCAGCGGGGACAGACAGCAGTACTTC.

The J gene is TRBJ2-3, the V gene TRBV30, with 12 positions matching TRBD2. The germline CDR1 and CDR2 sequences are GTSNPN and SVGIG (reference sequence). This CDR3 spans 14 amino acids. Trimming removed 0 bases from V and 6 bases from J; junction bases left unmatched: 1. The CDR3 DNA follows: TGTGCCTGGAGTGTGACTAGCGGGAGTGATACGCAGTATTTT. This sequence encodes CAWSVTSGSDTQYF.

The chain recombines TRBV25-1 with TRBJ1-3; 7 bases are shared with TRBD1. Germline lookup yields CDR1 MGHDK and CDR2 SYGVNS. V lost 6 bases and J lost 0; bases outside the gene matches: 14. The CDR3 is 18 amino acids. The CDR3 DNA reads TGTGCCAGCAGCCCCCTAAGACAGGGCCGAACCTCTGGAAACACCATATATTTT. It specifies CASSPLRQGRTSGNTIYF.

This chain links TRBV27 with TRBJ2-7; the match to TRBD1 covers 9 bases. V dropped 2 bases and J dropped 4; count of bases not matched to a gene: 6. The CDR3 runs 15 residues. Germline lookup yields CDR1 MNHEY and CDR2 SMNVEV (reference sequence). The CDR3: CASSLGTGLRYEQYF. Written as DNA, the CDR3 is TGTGCCAGCAGTTTAGGGACAGGGCTTCGATACGAGCAGTACTTC.

The CDR3 loop reads CASSGQGASDTQYF. In DNA form, the CDR3 reads TGCGCCAGCAGCGGACAGGGGGCGTCAGATACGCAGTATTTT. The chain links TRBV5-1 to TRBJ2-3, with 11 positions matching TRBD1. The V segment lost 4 bases and the J segment 4 bases; nucleotides outside the gene matches: 2. There are 14 residues in the CDR3. Germline lookup yields CDR1 SGHRS and CDR2 YFSETQ.

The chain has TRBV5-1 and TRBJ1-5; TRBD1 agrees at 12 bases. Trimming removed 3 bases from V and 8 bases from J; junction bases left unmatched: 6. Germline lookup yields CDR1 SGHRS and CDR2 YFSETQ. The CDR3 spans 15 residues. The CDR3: CASSSGTGGWEPQHF. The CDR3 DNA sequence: TGCGCCAGCAGCTCCGGGACAGGGGGCTGGGAGCCCCAGCATTTT.

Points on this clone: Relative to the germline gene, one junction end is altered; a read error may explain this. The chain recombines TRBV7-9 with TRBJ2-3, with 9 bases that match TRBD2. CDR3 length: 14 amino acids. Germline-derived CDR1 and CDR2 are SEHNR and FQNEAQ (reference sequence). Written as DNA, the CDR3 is TGTTCCAGCAGCTTAATGCGGGGGGGGGATACGCAGTATTTT. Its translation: CSSSLMRGGDTQYF.

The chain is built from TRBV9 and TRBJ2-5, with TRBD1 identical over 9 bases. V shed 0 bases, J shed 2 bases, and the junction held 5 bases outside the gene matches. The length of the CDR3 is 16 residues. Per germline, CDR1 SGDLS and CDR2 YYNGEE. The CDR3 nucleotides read TGTGCCAGCAGCGTAGCCCCTGGGACAGGGCAAGAGACCCAGTACTTC. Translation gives CASSVAPGTGQETQYF.

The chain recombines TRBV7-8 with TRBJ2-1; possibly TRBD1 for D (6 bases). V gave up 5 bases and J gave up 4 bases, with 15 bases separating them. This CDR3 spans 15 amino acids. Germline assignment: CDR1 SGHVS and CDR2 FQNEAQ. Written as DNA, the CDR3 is TGTGCCAGCAGCCTCCGGGACACCCGATACAATGAGCAGTTCTTC. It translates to CASSLRDTRYNEQFF.

Written as DNA, the CDR3 is TGTGCCAGCAGCTATCCAGACAGGCCCTACGAGCAGTACTTC. Its protein product is CASSYPDRPYEQYF. The chain links TRBV14 to TRBJ2-7, with D perhaps TRBD1 (6 bases). Trimming left V 5 bases short and J 2 bases short, with 13 bases between. The CDR3 contains 14 residues. CDR1 SGHDN and CDR2 FVKESK come from the germline V gene.

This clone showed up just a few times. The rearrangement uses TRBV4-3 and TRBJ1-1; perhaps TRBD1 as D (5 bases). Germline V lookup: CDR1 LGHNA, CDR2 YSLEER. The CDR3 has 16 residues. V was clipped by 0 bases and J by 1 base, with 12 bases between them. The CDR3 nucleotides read TGCGCCAGCAGCCAAGATCTTTCAGGGTGGAACACTGAAGCTTTCTTT. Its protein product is CASSQDLSGWNTEAFF.